This TCR beta chain stems from a study of shared clonotypes between healthy human individuals. Naive CD8 cells lacked CD45RO and underwent positive selection for CCR7, leaving out terminally differentiated effector memory CD45RA+ cells. This table comes from immunoSEQ multiplex PCR, and its TCRdb copy is limited to in-frame clones, with some not included. The sample holds approximately 740,000 clones, almost 95% seen once. The sequenced material came from naive CD8+ T cells sorted from blood. This receptor was identified in a man aged 25 to 40 in good health.

CDR3 region: CASSQFERDGSTDTQYF. Written as DNA, the CDR3 is TGTGCCAGCAGCCAATTCGAGCGGGACGGGAGCACAGATACGCAGTATTTT. The rearrangement joins TRBV14 to TRBJ2-3; 7 bases fit TRBD2. CDR1 and CDR2 (germline): SGHDN, FVKESK. V trimming: 2 bases; J trimming: 0 bases; junction bases outside the gene matches: 8. CDR3 length: 17 amino acids.